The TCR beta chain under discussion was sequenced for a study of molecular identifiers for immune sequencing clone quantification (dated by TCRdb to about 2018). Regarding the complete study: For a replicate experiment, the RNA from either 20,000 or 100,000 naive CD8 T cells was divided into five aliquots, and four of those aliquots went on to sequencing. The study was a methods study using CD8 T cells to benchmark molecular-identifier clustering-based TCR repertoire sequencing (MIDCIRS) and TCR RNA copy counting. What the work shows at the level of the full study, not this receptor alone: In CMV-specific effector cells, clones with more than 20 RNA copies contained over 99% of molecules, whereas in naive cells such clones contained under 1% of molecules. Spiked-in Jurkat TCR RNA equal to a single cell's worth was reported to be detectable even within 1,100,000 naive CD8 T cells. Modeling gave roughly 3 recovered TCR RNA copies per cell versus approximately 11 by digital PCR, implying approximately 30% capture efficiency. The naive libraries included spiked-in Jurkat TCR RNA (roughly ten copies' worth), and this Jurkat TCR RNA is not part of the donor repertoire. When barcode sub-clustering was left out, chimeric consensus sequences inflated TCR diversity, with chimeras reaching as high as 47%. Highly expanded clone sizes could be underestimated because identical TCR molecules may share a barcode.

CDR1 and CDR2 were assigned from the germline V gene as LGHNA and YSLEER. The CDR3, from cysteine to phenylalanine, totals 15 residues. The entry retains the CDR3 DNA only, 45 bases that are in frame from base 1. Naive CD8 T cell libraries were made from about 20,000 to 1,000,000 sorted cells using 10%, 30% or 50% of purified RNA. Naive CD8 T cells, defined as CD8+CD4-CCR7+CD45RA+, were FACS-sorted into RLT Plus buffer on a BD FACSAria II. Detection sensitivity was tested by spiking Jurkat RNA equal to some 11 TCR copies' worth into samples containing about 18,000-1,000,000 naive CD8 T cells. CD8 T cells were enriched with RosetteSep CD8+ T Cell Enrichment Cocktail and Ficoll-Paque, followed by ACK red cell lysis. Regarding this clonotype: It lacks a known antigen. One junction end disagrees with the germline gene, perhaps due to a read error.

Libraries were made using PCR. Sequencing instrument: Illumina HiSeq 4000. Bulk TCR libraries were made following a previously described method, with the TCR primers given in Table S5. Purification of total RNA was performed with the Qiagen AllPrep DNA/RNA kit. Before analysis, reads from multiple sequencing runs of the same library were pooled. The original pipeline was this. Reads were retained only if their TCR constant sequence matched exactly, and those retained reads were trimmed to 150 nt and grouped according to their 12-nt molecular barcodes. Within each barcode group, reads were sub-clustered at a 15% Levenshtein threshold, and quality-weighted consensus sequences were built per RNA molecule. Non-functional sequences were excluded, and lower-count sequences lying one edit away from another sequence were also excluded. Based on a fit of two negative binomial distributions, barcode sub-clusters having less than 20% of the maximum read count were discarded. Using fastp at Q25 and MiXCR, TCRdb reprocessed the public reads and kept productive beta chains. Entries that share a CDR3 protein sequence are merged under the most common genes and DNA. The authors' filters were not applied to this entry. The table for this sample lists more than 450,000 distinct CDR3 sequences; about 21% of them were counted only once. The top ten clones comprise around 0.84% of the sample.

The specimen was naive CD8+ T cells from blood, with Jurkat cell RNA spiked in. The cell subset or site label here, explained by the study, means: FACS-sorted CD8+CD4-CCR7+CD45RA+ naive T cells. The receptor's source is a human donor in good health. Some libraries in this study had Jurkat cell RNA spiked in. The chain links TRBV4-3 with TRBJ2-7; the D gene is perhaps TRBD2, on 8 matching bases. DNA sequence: TGCGCCAGCAGCCAGTCCACGGGAGGGGGCTACGGGCAGTACTTC. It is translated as CASSQSTGGGYGQYF.